Below, 30 T cell receptor beta chains from the same sample are listed, as sequenced in a study of identifying expanded T cells in peripheral blood (dated by TCRdb to the late 2010s). Library generation was performed with the immunoSEQ multiplex PCR assay. Imported from immuneACCESS, the table was reduced by TCRdb to in-frame sequences with V and J called. These copies leave out some clones; in studies compared against another copy, an unresolved V gene accounts for under half, and the cause of the remainder is not known. For this sample there are roughly 100,000 clones; roughly 90% appear just once. The top ten clones comprise about 3.9% of the sample. Sequencing was carried out using blood. The receptors shown here come from a person aged 18-70 years in good health.

The chain is built from TRBV27 and TRBJ1-2; D remains ambiguous. V lost 3 bases to trimming and J lost 2 bases, with 7 bases between them. CDR1 is MNHEY, CDR2 SMNVEV, per germline (reference sequence). This CDR3 is built from 13 residues. CDR3 residues: CASSLAGNYGYTF. In DNA, the CDR3 is TGTGCCAGCAGTTTGGCCGGGAACTATGGCTACACCTTC.

The V call is TRBV28, the J call TRBJ2-5; D uncertain. The J call is doubtful: the DNA matches TRBJ2-7 better. This CDR3 comprises 11 residues. In germline, CDR1 is MDHEN, CDR2 SYDVKM. The DNA for the CDR3 is TGTGCCAGCTCTTCCGTCTACGAGCAGTACTTC. Translating gives CASSSVYEQYF.

The chain recombines TRBV5-1 with TRBJ2-3, with D perhaps being TRBD1 or TRBD2 (5 bases each). This CDR3 spans 14 amino acids. Germline V CDR1 and CDR2: SGHRS, YFSETQ. Trimming removed 4 bases from V and 4 bases from J, with 13 bases in between. CDR3 sequence reads: CASSPRDGADTQYF. CDR3 coding DNA: TGCGCCAGCAGCCCCAGGGACGGCGCAGATACGCAGTATTTT.

The chain couples TRBV7-9 to TRBJ2-1; D possibly corresponds to TRBD1 (5 bases). Germline values: CDR1 SEHNR, CDR2 FQNEAQ (reference sequence). This CDR3 is built from 15 residues. Trimming took 6 bases from V and 4 from J, leaving 16 bases between them. CDR3 in DNA: TGTGCCAGCAGTTTTCAGGGCGCTAATTACAATGAGCAGTTCTTC. It yields the protein CASSFQGANYNEQFF.

The chain carries TRBV7-3 and TRBJ2-1; 8 bases are a match to TRBD2. The CDR3 is 15 amino acids. The germline V gene has CDR1 SGHTA and CDR2 FQGTGA. The junction had 9 bases not matched to a gene; V was cut back by 5 bases and J by 6 bases. CDR3 nucleotides: TGTGCCAGCAGCACCCCCGGACTAGCAGGCAATGAGCAGTTCTTC. Protein: CASSTPGLAGNEQFF.

This clone has a single count. This chain joins TRBV7-9 and TRBJ2-3; D remains ambiguous. CDR1 is SEHNR, CDR2 FQNEAQ, per germline (reference sequence). V was shortened by 3 bases and J by 3 bases, with 10 bases between the two germline ends. The CDR3 is made up of 14 amino acids. CDR3 DNA: TGTGCCAGCAGCTTGGCCCGAGAGACAGATACGCAGTATTTT. This encodes CASSLARETDTQYF.

V gene TRBV15 combines with J gene TRBJ2-2; D remains unclear. CDR1 and CDR2 from the germline V gene are LNHNV and YYDKDF (reference sequence). CDR3 size: 15 residues. The V end was cut by 1 base, the J end by 0 bases, with 6 bases between. CDR3 in DNA: TGTGCCACCAGCAGAGGACACTCGAACACCGGGGAGCTGTTTTTT. Residues: CATSRGHSNTGELFF.

The CDR3 region has the DNA TGCGCCAGCAGAAACAACGTGAACACTGAAGCTTTCTTT. Translation gives CASRNNVNTEAFF. The chain carries TRBV10-1 and TRBJ1-1; D uncertain. Germline V gene sequence: CDR1 WNHNN, CDR2 SYGVQD (reference sequence). The CDR3 contains 13 residues. The germline V and J ends were trimmed by 6 bases and 0 bases, with 8 bases remaining between them.

This chain links TRBV5-1 with TRBJ2-5; the D gene could be TRBD1 or TRBD2 (6 bases each). Trimming stripped 4 bases from V and 7 bases from J, with 17 bases between. This CDR3 has 14 amino acids. The V gene's germline CDR1 is SGHRS and CDR2 YFSETQ. The CDR3 reads CASSPGTGAGTQYF. The CDR3 coding sequence is TGCGCCAGCAGCCCCGGGACGGGGGCCGGGACCCAGTACTTC.

This chain connects TRBV9 to TRBJ2-6; the D gene is possibly TRBD1 (6 bases). The V gene lost 0 bases and the J gene lost 0 bases, with 22 bases spanning the gap. This CDR3 is built from 21 residues. The germline CDR1 and CDR2 sequences are SGDLS and YYNGEE. CDR3 in DNA: TGTGCCAGCAGCGTAGAGGGGGTCCTCAGAGGACTCGACTCTGGGGCCAACGTCCTGACTTTC. It yields the protein CASSVEGVLRGLDSGANVLTF. The variable domain in full, completed from reference TRBV9 and TRBJ2-6, reads DSGVTQTPKHLITATGQRVTLRCSPRSGDLSVYWYQQSLDQGLQFLIQYYNGEERAKGNILERFSAQQFPDLHSELNLSSLELGDSALYFCASSVEGVLRGLDSGANVLTFGAGSRLTVL.

The chain uses TRBV5-1 and TRBJ2-6; 15 positions agree with TRBD2. CDR3 length: 17 residues. Germline lookup yields CDR1 SGHRS and CDR2 YFSETQ. V was pared by 4 bases and J by 2 bases, with 1 base of the junction left unmatched. The CDR3 protein is CASSGLAGGPGANVLTF. The CDR3 DNA reads as TGCGCCAGCAGCGGACTAGCGGGAGGGCCTGGGGCCAACGTCCTGACTTTC.

This chain uses TRBV28 with TRBJ1-3, with D unresolved. Germline V gives CDR1 MDHEN, CDR2 SYDVKM. V was shortened by 6 bases and J by 0 bases, with 15 bases between the two germline ends. The CDR3 sequence is 16 residues long. CDR3 DNA: TGTGCCAGCAGCCCCGCGACCGCCTCCTCTGGAAACACCATATATTTT. It codes for CASSPATASSGNTIYF.

The rearrangement joins TRBV19 to TRBJ1-2; no reliable D call. This CDR3 spans 13 amino acids. Trimming stripped 0 bases from V and 6 bases from J, with 8 bases between. Germline assignment: CDR1 LNHDA and CDR2 SQIVND (reference sequence). CDR3 DNA sequence: TGTGCCAGTAGTATAGATCTATGGGATGGCTACACCTTC. It specifies CASSIDLWDGYTF.

The chain couples TRBV6-1 to TRBJ2-1; the D is unclear. V lost 9 bases, J lost 6 bases, and 15 bases lay in between. Germline loops: CDR1 MNHNS, CDR2 SASEGT. This CDR3 region has 13 residues. CDR3 DNA sequence: TGTGCCAGTATAATAACCGGCCCCAATGAGCAGTTCTTC. Its translation: CASIITGPNEQFF.

The chain recombines TRBV5-1 with TRBJ2-5, with 11 bases aligning to TRBD2. CDR3 length: 15 residues. The V gene end was trimmed by 0 bases and the J gene end by 4 bases; junction bases not matched to a gene: 2. Germline loops: CDR1 SGHRS, CDR2 YFSETQ. The CDR3 sequence: CASSLDTSGGETQYF. CDR3 nucleotides: TGCGCCAGCAGCTTGGATACTAGCGGGGGAGAGACCCAGTACTTC. Variable domain in full (rest from reference TRBV5-1 and TRBJ2-5): KAGVTQTPRYLIKTRGQQVTLSCSPISGHRSVSWYQQTPGQGLQFLFEYFSETQRNKGNFPGRFSGRQFSNSRSEMNVSTLELGDSALYLCASSLDTSGGETQYFGPGTRLLVL.

The chain uses TRBV5-4 and TRBJ1-2; 11 bases are a match to TRBD1. From germline, CDR1 is SGHNT and CDR2 YYREEE (reference sequence). The CDR3 length is 16 residues. V lost 4 bases and J lost 2; bases outside the gene matches: 7. The CDR3 sequence: CASSPGQGANNYGYTF. Written as DNA, the CDR3 is TGTGCCAGCAGCCCCGGACAGGGGGCGAACAACTATGGCTACACCTTC. Full variable domain (remainder filled in from reference TRBV5-4 and TRBJ1-2): ETGVTQSPTHLIKTRGQQVTLRCSSQSGHNTVSWYQQALGQGPQFIFQYYREEENGRGNFPPRFSGLQFPNYSSELNVNALELDDSALYLCASSPGQGANNYGYTFGSGTRLTVV.

The V gene is TRBV19, the J gene TRBJ2-3, with D maybe TRBD2 (6 bases). The CDR3 length is 14 residues. Germline CDR1 and CDR2: LNHDA and SQIVND (reference sequence). The V end lost 6 bases, the J end lost 2 bases, and 12 bases lay between the germline ends. The CDR3: CASSGLLHTDTQYF. The CDR3 region has the DNA TGTGCCAGTAGCGGACTACTACACACAGATACGCAGTATTTT.

The rearrangement links TRBV19 to TRBJ1-4; no clear D. The V end lost 3 bases, the J end lost 4 bases, and 18 bases lay between the germline ends. The CDR3 length is 17 residues. Germline V lookup: CDR1 LNHDA, CDR2 SQIVND (reference sequence). The CDR3 sequence: CASSIGGQIGDNEKLFF. CDR3 DNA: TGTGCCAGTAGTATCGGAGGGCAGATCGGCGATAATGAAAAACTGTTTTTT.

The genes are TRBV4-2 and TRBJ1-2; D not certain. Germline CDR1 and CDR2: LGHNA and YNFKEQ. The V end was cut by 1 base, the J end by 4 bases, with 16 bases between. This CDR3 region has 16 residues. For the CDR3, the DNA is TGTGCCAGCAGCCAAGTGGGCACGGACCCGGCCTATGGCTACACCTTC. Translated: CASSQVGTDPAYGYTF.

This clone was recorded once. The genes are TRBV28 and TRBJ2-1, with a weak D call TRBD1 (6 bases). Per germline, CDR1 MDHEN and CDR2 SYDVKM. The length of the CDR3 is 16 residues. Trimming took off 4 bases at V and 8 bases at J, with 21 bases between the two ends. CDR3 coding DNA: TGTGCCAGCAGTTCCCCTTCCTGGGACATTGATGATGAGCAGTTCTTC. Translating gives CASSSPSWDIDDEQFF.

The chain joins TRBV11-1 to TRBJ2-1, with 13 nucleotides matching TRBD2. The CDR3 loop spans 18 amino acids. V lost 0 bases and J lost 7; bases outside the gene matches: 9. Germline V lookup: CDR1 SGHAT, CDR2 FQDESV (reference sequence). This chain's CDR3 is CASSLAIPGLAGMNEQFF. The CDR3 nucleotides are TGTGCCAGCAGCTTAGCGATACCGGGACTAGCGGGAATGAATGAGCAGTTCTTC.

Only one count was recorded for this clone. The chain is built from TRBV6-4 and TRBJ2-1; D not certain. V lost 2 bases, J lost 15 bases, and 17 bases lay in between. The CDR3 extends over 13 amino acids. Germline CDR1 MRHNA, CDR2 SNTAGT. CDR3 coding DNA: TGTGCCAGCAGTGACGTCAGCGAAAGCCCGCGGTTCTTC. Encoded protein: CASSDVSESPRFF.

V is TRBV5-1 and J is TRBJ2-7, with a tentative D call TRBD1 (5 bases). The CDR3 is 15 amino acids. V lost 4 bases, J lost 1 base, and 15 bases lay in between. The germline CDR1 and CDR2 sequences are SGHRS and YFSETQ. CDR3 sequence (DNA): TGCGCCAGCAGCCTGGGGCCGGACGGATCCTACGAGCAGTACTTC. Residues: CASSLGPDGSYEQYF.

The J gene is TRBJ2-3, the V gene TRBV6-6; 7 nucleotides agree with TRBD1. Germline V gene sequence: CDR1 MNHNY, CDR2 SVGAGI (reference sequence). The CDR3 consists of 15 residues. V shed 6 bases and J 0 bases; nucleotides not matched to a gene: 6. In nucleotides, the CDR3 is TGTGCCAGCAGGATAAGACAGGGCAGCACAGATACGCAGTATTTT. Protein product: CASRIRQGSTDTQYF.

The chain joins TRBV4-2 to TRBJ2-7; D may be TRBD2 (5 bases). V lost 0 bases, J lost 0 bases, and 9 bases lay in between. Germline values: CDR1 LGHNA, CDR2 YNFKEQ. This CDR3 comprises 15 residues. CDR3 in amino acids: CASSQDVGSSYEQYF. CDR3 nucleotides: TGTGCCAGCAGCCAAGATGTGGGGAGCTCCTACGAGCAGTACTTC.

This clone showed up just once. The chain carries TRBV5-4 and TRBJ1-2, with TRBD1 matching over 7 bases. Germline CDR1 SGHNT, CDR2 YYREEE (reference sequence). V lost 3 bases, J lost 3 bases, and 8 bases stayed unmatched. This CDR3 contains 15 residues. The CDR3 loop is CASSSGQDPYYGYTF. The CDR3 DNA sequence: TGTGCCAGCAGCTCCGGACAGGACCCATACTATGGCTACACCTTC.

V gene TRBV19 combines with J gene TRBJ2-2; no clear D gene. The V gene lost 0 bases and the J gene lost 7 bases, with 6 bases spanning the gap. The CDR3 covers 13 residues. The germline V gene encodes CDR1 LNHDA and CDR2 SQIVND (reference sequence). The CDR3 coding sequence is TGTGCCAGTAGTATAGATCTAAGCGGGGAGCTGTTTTTT. This sequence encodes CASSIDLSGELFF.

As DNA, the CDR3 is TGTGCCAGCACCCTCACAAACAGAGATACGCAGTATTTT. Translation: CASTLTNRDTQYF. The chain carries TRBV7-3 and TRBJ2-3; no clear D. CDR1 and CDR2 from the germline V gene are SGHTA and FQGTGA. With 7 bases removed from V and 5 bases from J, the gap between germline ends came to 13 bases. The CDR3 loop spans 13 amino acids.

The CDR3 bases are TGTGCCACCAAACCCGCAGGGGAGGGGGCCAACGTCCTGACTTTC. This gives the protein CATKPAGEGANVLTF. The chain couples TRBV7-3 to TRBJ2-6; D may be TRBD1 (6 bases). Germline V gene sequence: CDR1 SGHTA, CDR2 FQGTGA. The CDR3 is 15 amino acids. V was trimmed by 10 bases and J by 4 bases, leaving 17 bases between them.

The chain joins TRBV6-5 to TRBJ2-6; possible D gene TRBD1, 5 bases. With 0 bases removed from V and 1 base from J, the gap between germline ends came to 7 bases. This CDR3 region has 16 residues. The V gene's germline CDR1 is MNHEY and CDR2 SVGAGI. The CDR3 coding sequence is TGTGCCAGCAGTTACTCCAGGGTTTCTGGGGCCAACGTCCTGACTTTC. Translated: CASSYSRVSGANVLTF.